This T cell receptor (beta chain) originates from a study of CD4 T cells in relation to SARS-CoV-2 and coronaviruses. Study overall: Shared crossreactive spike epitopes were mapped to their HLA restriction.

On this clone: The antigen remains undetermined.

Before the COVID-19 pandemic, during about 2011-2019, CD4+ T cells were taken from unexposed donors. Deep TCR-beta sequencing used DNA from uncultured naive and memory CD4+ T cells. Libraries were prepared by immunoSEQ multiplex PCR; TCRdb keeps only in-frame clonotypes and omits some of them. The table records 60,000 to 75,000 clones, over 85% of them present only once. Study observations and caveats: SARS-CoV-2-driven expansion was significantly weaker in crossreactive than monoreactive clones.

Trimming removed 4 bases from V and 0 bases from J; junction bases left unmatched: 4. CDR1 is SGHRS, CDR2 YFSETQ, per germline. This CDR3 comprises 15 residues. Source material: naive CD4+ T cells from PBMCs. Documented subset: naive CD4+ T cells isolated by negative enrichment. The chain combines TRBV5-1 with TRBJ2-5; TRBD2 matches at 9 bases. This TCR derives from a human donor in good health. The DNA for the CDR3 is TGCGCCAGCAGCGCGGGGGGGACTAACCAAGAGACCCAGTACTTC. It specifies CASSAGGTNQETQYF.